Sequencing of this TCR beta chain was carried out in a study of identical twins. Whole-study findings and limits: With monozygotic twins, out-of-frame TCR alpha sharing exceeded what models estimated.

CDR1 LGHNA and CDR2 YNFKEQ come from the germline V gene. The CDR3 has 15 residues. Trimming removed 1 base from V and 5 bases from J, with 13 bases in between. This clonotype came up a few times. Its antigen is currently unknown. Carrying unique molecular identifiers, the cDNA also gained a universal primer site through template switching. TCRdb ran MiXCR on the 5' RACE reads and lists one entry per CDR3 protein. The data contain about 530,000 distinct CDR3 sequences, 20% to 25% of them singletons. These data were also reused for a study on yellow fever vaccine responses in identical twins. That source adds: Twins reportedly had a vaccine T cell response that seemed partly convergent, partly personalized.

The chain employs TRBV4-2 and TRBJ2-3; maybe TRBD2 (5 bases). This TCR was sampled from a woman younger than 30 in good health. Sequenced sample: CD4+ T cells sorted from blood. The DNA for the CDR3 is TGTGCCAGCAGCCAAGGTTCCGGGGTGAGAGATACGCAGTATTTT. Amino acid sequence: CASSQGSGVRDTQYF.